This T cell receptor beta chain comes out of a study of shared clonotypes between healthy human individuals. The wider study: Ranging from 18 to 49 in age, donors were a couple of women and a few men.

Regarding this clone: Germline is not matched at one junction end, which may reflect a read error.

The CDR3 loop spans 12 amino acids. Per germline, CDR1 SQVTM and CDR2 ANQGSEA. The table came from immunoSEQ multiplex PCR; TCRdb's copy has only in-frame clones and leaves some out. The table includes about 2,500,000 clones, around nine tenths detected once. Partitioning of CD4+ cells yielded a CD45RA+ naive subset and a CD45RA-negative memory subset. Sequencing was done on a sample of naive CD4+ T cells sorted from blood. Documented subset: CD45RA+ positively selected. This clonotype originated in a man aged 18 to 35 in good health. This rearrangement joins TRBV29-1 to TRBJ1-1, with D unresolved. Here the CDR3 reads CSVEVAGTEAFF. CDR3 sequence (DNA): TGCAGCGTCGAAGTCGCGGGGACTGAAGCTTTCTTT.